What follows are 20 T cell receptor beta chains derived from one specimen sequenced in a study of CD8 T cells in Susac syndrome. A quantity of 0.5 to 1 ug RNA underwent reverse transcription using random hexamers. TCRdb processed the immunoSEQ multiplex PCR reads anew with MiXCR; each CDR3 protein has one entry. This table holds about 180,000 distinct CDR3 sequences, roughly 94% found once. The sequencing input was CD4+ T cells from PBMCs. All receptors derive from a human donor with Susac syndrome.

This rearrangement joins TRBV9 to TRBJ1-4, with D unresolved. The CDR3 spans 13 residues. Looked up from germline, CDR1 is SGDLS and CDR2 is YYNGEE. V lost 0 bases, J lost 4 bases, and 4 bases lay in between. The CDR3 sequence is CASSVAGNEKLFF. The CDR3 DNA reads TGTGCCAGCAGCGTAGCGGGTAATGAAAAACTGTTTTTT. Complete variable domain (other parts from reference TRBV9 and TRBJ1-4): DSGVTQTPKHLITATGQRVTLRCSPRSGDLSVYWYQQSLDQGLQFLIQYYNGEERAKGNILERFSAQQFPDLHSELNLSSLELGDSALYFCASSVAGNEKLFFGSGTQLSVL.

The V call is TRBV5-6, the J call TRBJ2-5; D is ambiguous. This CDR3 has 14 amino acids. The V gene lost 0 bases and the J gene lost 5 bases, with 11 bases spanning the gap. Germline-derived CDR1 and CDR2 are SGHDT and YYEEEE. CDR3: CASSLARVRETQYF. CDR3 bases: TGTGCCAGCAGCTTGGCTCGGGTACGGGAGACCCAGTACTTC.

J is TRBJ2-3 and V is TRBV29-1, with TRBD1 matching 11 bases. Germline CDR1 is SQVTM and CDR2 is ANQGSEA. J was trimmed by 4 bases and V by 4 bases; bases with no gene match: 7. The CDR3 is 15 amino acids. The CDR3 region has the DNA TGCAGCGTTGCGCAGAAGGGACAGGGGGCAGATACGCAGTATTTT. Its protein is CSVAQKGQGADTQYF.

The genes are TRBV13 and TRBJ2-1; possible D gene TRBD1, 5 bases. The CDR3 extends over 14 amino acids. The germline gives CDR1 PRHDT, CDR2 FYEKMQ (reference sequence). Trimming removed 6 bases at V and 6 bases at J, with 15 bases between. The CDR3 DNA follows: TGTGCCAGCAGTGCCATGGGGCCCGGCAATGAGCAGTTCTTC. As protein: CASSAMGPGNEQFF.

CDR3: CASGAGGLGDTQYF. CDR3 sequence (DNA): TGCGCCAGCGGAGCAGGGGGGTTAGGAGATACGCAGTATTTT. J is TRBJ2-3 and V is TRBV4-1, with a weak D call TRBD1 (7 bases). V dropped 8 bases and J dropped 5 bases, with 17 bases sitting between them. Germline CDR1 MGHRA, CDR2 YSYEKL. The CDR3 sequence is 14 residues long.

This chain uses TRBV19 with TRBJ2-3, with D possibly TRBD1 on 5 matching bases. The CDR3 is made up of 15 amino acids. V dropped 7 bases and J dropped 3 bases, with 17 bases sitting between them. Germline CDR1 is LNHDA and CDR2 is SQIVND (reference sequence). CDR3 amino acids: CASTPTADGTDTQYF. The CDR3 DNA reads TGTGCCAGTACCCCGACAGCTGATGGGACAGATACGCAGTATTTT.

The chain couples TRBV2 to TRBJ2-3; 7 nucleotides align to TRBD2. Germline lookup yields CDR1 SNHLY and CDR2 FYNNEI. V trimming: 1 base; J trimming: 4 bases; junction bases outside the gene matches: 11. The CDR3 is made up of 17 amino acids. The chain's CDR3 is CASSEGFNRGVPDTQYF. In DNA form, the CDR3 reads TGTGCCAGCAGTGAAGGTTTCAACCGGGGGGTACCAGATACGCAGTATTTT.

This clonotype has a single count. The chain combines TRBV4-2 with TRBJ2-2, with D possibly TRBD2 on 6 matching bases. CDR1 is LGHNA and CDR2 is YNFKEQ in the germline V gene. The V gene lost 4 bases and the J gene lost 6 bases, with 9 bases spanning the gap. This CDR3 contains 13 residues. CDR3 sequence: CASSRGLSGELFF. DNA for the CDR3: TGTGCCAGCAGCCGGGGACTTTCCGGGGAGCTGTTTTTT.

The genes are TRBV12-3 or TRBV12-4 and TRBJ1-2; D uncertain. There are 11 residues in the CDR3. The V gene lost 6 bases and the J gene lost 5 bases, with 7 bases spanning the gap. The CDR3 sequence is CASSRSYGYTF. As DNA, the CDR3 is TGTGCCAGCAGCCGTTCGTATGGCTACACCTTC.

The rearrangement uses TRBV12-3 or TRBV12-4 and TRBJ1-1; D is undetermined. The V and J ends lost 7 bases and 1 base respectively, with 13 bases between them. The CDR3 runs to 14 residues. As DNA, the CDR3 is TGTGCCAGCAAAGATCAAGCCAGGAACACTGAAGCTTTCTTT. It encodes CASKDQARNTEAFF.

This chain uses TRBV6-1 with TRBJ2-3; 8 nucleotides align to TRBD1. This CDR3 is 15 amino acids long. Germline V gives CDR1 MNHNS, CDR2 SASEGT. Trimming at V came to 8 bases and at J to 2 bases, leaving 9 bases not matched to a gene. The CDR3 region is CASGRGQGTTDTQYF. Written as DNA, the CDR3 is TGTGCCAGCGGGAGAGGACAGGGAACCACAGATACGCAGTATTTT.

This chain connects TRBV30 to TRBJ1-2; a possible D gene is TRBD1 (5 bases). CDR1 and CDR2 (germline): GTSNPN, SVGIG (reference sequence). This CDR3 contains 11 residues. Trimming shortened V by 1 base and J by 11 bases, and 11 bases separated the two germline ends. Written as DNA, the CDR3 is TGTGCCTGGAGTGAAAGCAGGGTGTACACCTTC. Its protein product is CAWSESRVYTF.

This chain uses TRBV2 with TRBJ2-1; TRBD1 agrees at 7 bases. Germline V gene data show CDR1 as SNHLY and CDR2 as FYNNEI. The CDR3 has 13 amino acids. The junction had 4 bases not matched to a gene; V was cut back by 5 bases and J by 6 bases. The CDR3 spells CASSTGEGNEQFF. The CDR3 DNA follows: TGTGCCAGCAGTACAGGGGAAGGCAATGAGCAGTTCTTC.

The table lists this clonotype with a count of one. CDR3 DNA: TGCGCCAGCAGCTCAAATAGCGGGGGCTCAGATACGCAGTATTTT. It translates to CASSSNSGGSDTQYF. The V gene is TRBV5-1, the J gene TRBJ2-3, with 9 bases matching TRBD2. The CDR3 extends over 15 amino acids. Germline V gives CDR1 SGHRS, CDR2 YFSETQ. After removal of 3 bases from V and 4 bases from J, the junction contained 6 bases not matched to a gene. The full variable domain, completed using reference TRBV5-1 and TRBJ2-3, is KAGVTQTPRYLIKTRGQQVTLSCSPISGHRSVSWYQQTPGQGLQFLFEYFSETQRNKGNFPGRFSGRQFSNSRSEMNVSTLELGDSALYLCASSSNSGGSDTQYFGPGTRLTVL.

The genes are TRBV6-1 and TRBJ2-4, with 8 nucleotides matching TRBD2. Trimming took 9 bases from V and 9 from J; bases not matched to a gene: 16. CDR3 size: 15 residues. From germline, CDR1 is MNHNS and CDR2 SASEGT. The CDR3 loop reads CASGGKGLGSVIQYF. DNA of the CDR3: TGTGCCAGTGGGGGGAAGGGACTAGGGTCCGTCATTCAGTACTTC.

V is TRBV20-1 and J is TRBJ2-7; 12 positions match TRBD2. The CDR3 is made up of 14 amino acids. Germline CDR1 reads DFQATT; CDR2 reads SNEGSKA (reference sequence). V dropped 3 bases and J dropped 4; count of bases not matched to a gene: 4. The CDR3 protein is CSASAGTSGYEQYF. The DNA for the CDR3 is TGCAGTGCTAGTGCCGGGACTAGCGGGTACGAGCAGTACTTC.

The chain links TRBV20-1 to TRBJ1-1; perhaps TRBD1 as D (6 bases). Trimming removed 2 bases from V and 5 bases from J, with 15 bases in between. The germline V gene has CDR1 DFQATT and CDR2 SNEGSKA (reference sequence). The CDR3 runs to 14 residues. The CDR3 bases are TGCAGTGCTAGAATGGGGGCGAAAGGGACTGAAGCTTTCTTT. Its translation: CSARMGAKGTEAFF.

This chain uses TRBV5-1 with TRBJ2-3; D not resolved. The germline CDR1 and CDR2 sequences are SGHRS and YFSETQ. V gave up 4 bases and J gave up 5 bases, with 11 bases separating them. CDR3 size: 13 residues. The CDR3 sequence is CASSGARRDTQYF. The CDR3 DNA is TGCGCCAGCAGCGGAGCTAGGAGAGATACGCAGTATTTT.

As DNA, the CDR3 is TGCAGCGCCCTCACCGCGGGATACGAGCAGTACTTC. It codes for CSALTAGYEQYF. This chain joins TRBV29-1 and TRBJ2-7, with D possibly being TRBD2 (6 bases). The V gene's germline CDR1 is SQVTM and CDR2 ANQGSEA. Trimming stripped 7 bases from V and 4 bases from J, with 14 bases between. The CDR3 sequence is 12 residues long.

This chain uses TRBV6-2 or TRBV6-3 with TRBJ1-2, with 12 bases that match TRBD1. CDR3 size: 16 residues. J gave up 8 bases and V 2 bases, and 9 bases lay outside the gene matches. Germline V CDR1 and CDR2: MNHEY, SVGEGT. In nucleotides, the CDR3 is TGTGCCAGCAGTTACCTCCCGGGACAGGGGGCCTACGGCTACACCTTC. Translation gives CASSYLPGQGAYGYTF.